This TCR beta chain was observed in a study of OX40 agonist ivuxolimab in advanced cancers. V was trimmed by 5 bases and J by 1 base, leaving 8 bases between them. The germline V gene encodes CDR1 MNHEY and CDR2 SVGAGI. CDR3 length: 13 residues. This clone was detected once. The antigen is undetermined. Libraries were prepared by immunoSEQ multiplex PCR; TCRdb keeps only in-frame clonotypes and omits some of them. The table includes around 140,000 clones, about nine tenths detected once. Study conclusions and caveats: With doses of 0.1-3.0 mg/kg, partial responders showed among the lowest clonal expansion.

V is TRBV6-5 and J is TRBJ1-2, with D perhaps matching TRBD1 (5 bases). This specimen was CD4+ or CD8+ T cells sorted from blood, taken in a trial of the OX40 agonist ivuxolimab. The sequence came from an adult with an advanced solid tumor such as melanoma, head and neck, liver or kidney cancer. The CDR3 nucleotides read TGTGCCAGCAGTCAAGACAGTAACTATGGCTACACCTTC. It codes for CASSQDSNYGYTF.